A selection of T cell receptor beta chains follows, all from one sample in a study of persistence of HIV-infected CD4 T cells. The method was immunoSEQ multiplex PCR; TCRdb's version includes in-frame clones alone and lacks a portion of them. The sample has around 30,000 clones, 82% seen once. Their cognate antigens are unknown. This sample comprised CD4+ T cells sorted from PBMCs after roughly 18-hour stimulation, obtained from a patient who received antiretroviral therapy. The receptors shown here come from an adult woman with HIV who was CMV-seropositive. Each CDR3 is given with its conserved first and last residue. A D gene is named only where the DNA matches it firmly. Some rows have no size entry. The others give once, few or many, or a class for an expanded clone.

clone size,J gene,D gene,V gene,CDR3 protein,CDR3 DNA
.,TRBJ2-6,TRBD1,TRBV27,CASSPGQGESGANVLTF,TGTGCCAGCAGTCCGGGACAGGGAGAATCTGGGGCCAACGTCCTGACTTTC
.,TRBJ1-3,.,TRBV5-6,CASSLTGSGSFYSGNTIYF,TGTGCCAGCAGCTTGACAGGGTCGGGTTCCTTCTACTCTGGAAACACCATATATTTT
.,TRBJ2-3,TRBD2,TRBV30,CAFREGGRTDTQYF,TGTGCCTTCCGGGAGGGGGGCAGGACAGATACGCAGTATTTT
.,TRBJ1-5,.,TRBV6-1,CASSEPPRGGSYSNQPQHF,TGTGCCAGCAGTGAACCACCCCGGGGAGGGAGTTATAGCAATCAGCCCCAGCATTTT
.,TRBJ1-3,TRBD1,TRBV19,CASSIDPRRQGGSGNTIYF,TGTGCCAGTAGTATAGATCCGAGGAGACAGGGTGGCTCTGGAAACACCATATATTTT
.,TRBJ2-1,.,TRBV29-1,CSVEGASSWQFF,TGCAGCGTTGAGGGTGCTAGCTCATGGCAGTTCTTC
.,TRBJ2-3,.,TRBV5-4,CASSLIDTQYF,TGTGCCAGCAGCTTGATAGATACGCAGTATTTT
.,TRBJ1-1,TRBD1,TRBV28,CASSPVIQGARGTEAFF,TGTGCCAGCAGTCCAGTAATACAGGGGGCGAGGGGCACTGAAGCTTTCTTT
few,TRBJ1-1,TRBD1,TRBV10-1,CASSPGTVMNTEAFF,TGCGCCAGCAGTCCTGGGACAGTCATGAACACTGAAGCTTTCTTT
.,TRBJ1-6,.,TRBV30,CAWSRGENSPLHF,TGTGCCTGGTCGCGGGGGGAGAATTCACCCCTCCACTTT
.,TRBJ2-7,TRBD1,TRBV6-1,CASCRQGRYEQYF,TGTGCCAGTTGTCGACAGGGGCGCTACGAGCAGTACTTC
.,TRBJ1-5,.,TRBV15,CATSRDRVGYEPQHF,TGTGCCACCAGCAGAGATCGGGTTGGGTACGAGCCCCAGCATTTT
.,TRBJ2-3,.,TRBV28,CASVGTDTQYF,TGTGCCAGCGTCGGCACAGATACGCAGTATTTT
few,TRBJ1-4,.,TRBV5-8,CASSLRQGRAEKLFF,TGTGCCAGCAGCTTGAGGCAGGGTCGCGCCGAAAAACTGTTTTTT
once,TRBJ2-1,TRBD2,TRBV2,CASTGTSGSGTEQFF,TGTGCCAGCACAGGGACTAGCGGGAGCGGTACGGAGCAGTTCTTC
.,TRBJ2-5,TRBD2,TRBV7-6,CASSLALLAGGPGETQYF,TGTGCCAGCAGCTTAGCGCTGCTAGCGGGAGGGCCAGGAGAGACCCAGTACTTC
.,TRBJ1-4,.,TRBV18,CASSLFTGGEKLFF,TGTGCCAGCTCACTTTTCACGGGTGGTGAAAAACTGTTTTTT
few,TRBJ2-3,.,TRBV7-9,CASSLWQGGTDTQYF,TGTGCCAGCAGCTTATGGCAGGGAGGCACAGATACGCAGTATTTT
.,TRBJ2-1,.,TRBV5-1,CASSLYGLDNEQFF,TGCGCCAGCAGCTTGTACGGTTTGGACAATGAGCAGTTCTTC
.,TRBJ2-5,.,TRBV4-1,CASSQDQRGETQYF,TGCGCCAGCAGCCAAGATCAGAGGGGGGAGACCCAGTACTTC
once,TRBJ1-3,.,TRBV21-1,CASSSPRTIYF,TGTGCCAGCAGCTCCCCCCGCACCATATATTTT
few,TRBJ2-5,TRBD2,TRBV7-9,CASSFPGLAVQETQYF,TGTGCCAGCAGCTTCCCGGGACTAGCGGTACAAGAGACCCAGTACTTC
.,TRBJ1-1,.,TRBV5-5,CASSKPVDSRNTEAFF,TGTGCCAGCAGCAAACCTGTGGACAGCAGAAACACTGAAGCTTTCTTT
.,TRBJ2-5,TRBD2,TRBV10-1,CASSPTAGGTQYF,TGCGCCAGCAGTCCGACAGCGGGGGGGACCCAGTACTTC
.,TRBJ2-5,.,TRBV7-6,CASSFRGRETQYF,TGTGCCAGCAGCTTCCGGGGCCGAGAGACCCAGTACTTC
.,TRBJ2-1,TRBD2,TRBV24-1,CATGQGGSRGEQFF,TGTGCCACCGGCCAGGGCGGGAGCCGAGGTGAGCAGTTCTTC
.,TRBJ1-5,.,TRBV21-1,CASNLLQRNQPQHF,TGTGCCAGCAACTTACTACAACGGAATCAGCCCCAGCATTTT
.,TRBJ2-7,TRBD2,TRBV6-2/TRBV6-3,CASSYMGTSGGRSYEQYF,TGTGCCAGCAGTTACATGGGGACTAGCGGGGGCCGGAGCTACGAGCAGTACTTC
.,TRBJ2-1,.,TRBV7-9,CASSPHDGQGAYNEQFF,TGTGCCAGCAGCCCCCACGACGGGCAAGGTGCCTACAATGAGCAGTTCTTC
.,TRBJ1-4,.,TRBV9,CASSVDNGDEKLFF,TGTGCCAGCAGCGTAGATAATGGGGATGAAAAACTGTTTTTT
.,TRBJ2-3,TRBD2,TRBV7-9,CASSFSLAGAGDTQYF,TGTGCCAGCAGCTTCTCTCTAGCGGGGGCCGGAGATACGCAGTATTTT
.,TRBJ2-1,TRBD2,TRBV3-1/TRBV3-2,CASSPGLTSGRTLYNEQFF,TGTGCCAGCAGCCCAGGTTTGACTAGCGGGAGGACCCTATACAATGAGCAGTTCTTC
.,TRBJ2-1,.,TRBV29-1,CSVGPPLQKLTDNEQFF,TGCAGCGTTGGGCCACCCTTACAGAAGTTGACCGACAATGAGCAGTTCTTC
few,TRBJ2-1,TRBD2,TRBV15,CATSRDRQRGGNEQFF,TGTGCCACCAGCAGAGATCGCCAGCGGGGGGGCAATGAGCAGTTCTTC
.,TRBJ2-1,.,TRBV27,CASSFEGRLYNEQFF,TGTGCCAGCAGTTTTGAGGGGCGACTGTACAATGAGCAGTTCTTC
.,TRBJ1-3,.,TRBV9,CASSVVGASGNTIYF,TGTGCCAGCAGCGTAGTTGGGGCCTCTGGAAACACCATATATTTT
.,TRBJ2-2,TRBD2,TRBV9,CASSVGTSGGLGTGELFF,TGTGCCAGCAGCGTGGGGACTAGCGGGGGGTTAGGCACCGGGGAGCTGTTTTTT
.,TRBJ2-7,TRBD1,TRBV7-9,CASTPGQGNYEQYF,TGTGCCAGCACCCCGGGACAGGGGAATTACGAGCAGTACTTC
.,TRBJ1-1,.,TRBV29-1,CSPRKGMNTEAFF,TGCAGCCCTCGGAAGGGGATGAACACTGAAGCTTTCTTT
.,TRBJ2-2,TRBD2,TRBV7-9,CASVPPLAGTTGELFF,TGTGCCAGCGTGCCTCCCCTAGCGGGAACCACCGGGGAGCTGTTTTTT
.,TRBJ1-5,.,TRBV19,CASRDRTYSNQPQHF,TGTGCCAGTAGGGACAGAACTTATAGCAATCAGCCCCAGCATTTT
.,TRBJ2-5,.,TRBV27,CASSTGSRKTQYF,TGTGCCAGCAGTACGGGGTCGAGAAAGACCCAGTACTTC
.,TRBJ2-5,.,TRBV30,CAWGRETQYF,TGTGCCTGGGGGAGAGAGACCCAGTACTTC
few,TRBJ1-3,.,TRBV7-9,CASSLTGGSGNTIYF,TGTGCCAGCAGCCTAACGGGGGGATCTGGAAACACCATATATTTT
.,TRBJ2-1,TRBD2,TRBV6-5,CASVPRSSGSYEQFF,TGTGCCAGCGTCCCCCGGTCTAGCGGGAGCTATGAGCAGTTCTTC
few,TRBJ2-5,.,TRBV19,CASSIEGRSRETQYF,TGTGCCAGTAGTATAGAGGGCAGGTCGCGAGAGACCCAGTACTTC
.,TRBJ2-1,TRBD2,TRBV7-9,CASSSQTSGSGNEQFF,TGTGCCAGCAGCTCCCAGACTAGCGGGAGTGGCAATGAGCAGTTCTTC
.,TRBJ2-7,TRBD2,TRBV7-2,CASSLGSGGAGTYEQYF,TGTGCCAGCAGCTTGGGTAGCGGGGGGGCTGGTACCTACGAGCAGTACTTC
.,TRBJ2-3,.,TRBV5-1,CASSFGGLGDTQYF,TGCGCCAGCAGCTTTGGGGGTTTAGGAGATACGCAGTATTTT
.,TRBJ2-5,.,TRBV19,CASSPSDLGAETQYF,TGTGCCAGTAGTCCCTCGGACTTGGGCGCAGAGACCCAGTACTTC
.,TRBJ1-1,TRBD1,TRBV7-2,CASSFQGALNTEAFF,TGTGCCAGCAGCTTCCAGGGGGCCTTGAACACTGAAGCTTTCTTT
.,TRBJ1-2,.,TRBV15,CATRDPGNYGYTF,TGTGCCACCAGGGATCCAGGAAACTATGGCTACACCTTC
.,TRBJ1-1,.,TRBV28,CASIGKKRTEAFF,TGTGCCAGCATCGGGAAGAAGCGCACTGAAGCTTTCTTT
.,TRBJ1-2,.,TRBV3-1/TRBV3-2,CASSDPGEGYTF,TGTGCCAGCAGCGACCCGGGAGAAGGCTACACCTTC
.,TRBJ1-1,.,TRBV2,CASSDGPNTEAFF,TGTGCCAGCAGTGATGGACCGAACACTGAAGCTTTCTTT
medium-sized,TRBJ1-6,.,TRBV7-9,CASSRGTAGNSPLHF,TGTGCCAGCAGCCGTGGGACGGCCGGCAATTCACCCCTCCACTTT
.,TRBJ1-3,.,TRBV7-8,CASSSIGGGLSGNTIYF,TGTGCCAGCAGCTCGATTGGGGGGGGACTCTCTGGAAACACCATATATTTT